The clone carrying this T cell receptor (beta chain) turned up a few times. Antigen unknown. cDNA serving as the sequencing template came from extracted, reverse transcribed RNA. Profiling relied on immunoSEQ multiplex PCR, and the TCRdb table lists in-frame clones only, not all of them. The repertoire holds around 140,000 clones, with 86% as singletons. V was clipped by 1 base and J by 9 bases, with 7 bases between them. Germline V gene lookup returns CDR1 SGHTA and CDR2 FQGTGA. The CDR3 consists of 12 residues. The data derive from a study of CD8+ T cells in alopecia areata. Study at large: Administration of oral tofacitinib to treated patients was at 5 to 10 mg twice daily. Tofacitinib continued for 6 to 18 months and was then withheld for 6 months.

Study conclusions and caveats: Affected scalp, especially in alopecia totalis/universalis, had a higher clonality than normal scalp did.

Treatment described: oral pan-JAK inhibitor, 5-10 mg twice daily. Alopecia areata patients gave lesional scalp punch biopsies and peripheral blood samples. This sequence was found in a human donor with alopecia areata. This sample comprised CD8+ T cells sorted from blood, obtained at week 4, from a patient treated with tofacitinib. The chain is built from TRBV7-3 and TRBJ2-1; unclear D gene. CDR3 loop: CASSLNRIEQFF. The CDR3 region has the DNA TGTGCCAGCAGCTTAAACCGGATTGAGCAGTTCTTC. The whole variable domain, filled in from reference TRBV7-3 and TRBJ2-1, reads GAGVSQTPSNKVTEKGKYVELRCDPISGHTALYWYRQSLGQGPEFLIYFQGTGAADDSGLPNDRFFAVRPEGSVSTLKIQRTERGDSAVYLCASSLNRIEQFFGPGTRLTVL.